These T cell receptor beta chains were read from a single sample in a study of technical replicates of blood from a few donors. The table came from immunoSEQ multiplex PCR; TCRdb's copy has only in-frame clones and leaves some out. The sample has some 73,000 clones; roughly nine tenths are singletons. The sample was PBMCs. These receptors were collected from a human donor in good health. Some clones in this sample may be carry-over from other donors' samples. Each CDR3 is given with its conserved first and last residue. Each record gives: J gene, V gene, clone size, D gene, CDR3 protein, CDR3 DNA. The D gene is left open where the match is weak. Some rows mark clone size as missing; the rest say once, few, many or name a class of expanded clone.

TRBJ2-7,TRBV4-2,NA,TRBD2,CASSREGNEQYF,TGTGCCAGCAGCCGGGAGGGTAACGAGCAGTACTTC
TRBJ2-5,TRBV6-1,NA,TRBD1,CASSEVGQVGTQETQYF,TGTGCCAGCAGTGAGGTGGGACAGGTGGGGACCCAAGAGACCCAGTACTTC
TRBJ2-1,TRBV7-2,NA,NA,CASSIMGYGDEQFF,TGTGCCAGCAGCATTATGGGTTATGGAGATGAGCAGTTCTTC
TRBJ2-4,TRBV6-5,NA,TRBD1,CASSYGQGPPKNIQYF,TGTGCCAGCAGCTACGGACAGGGGCCCCCAAAAAACATTCAGTACTTC
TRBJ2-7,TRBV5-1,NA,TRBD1,CASSFGRQGMDSYEQYF,TGCGCCAGCAGCTTTGGTAGACAGGGGATGGACTCCTACGAGCAGTACTTC
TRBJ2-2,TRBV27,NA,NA,CASSTGATGELFF,TGTGCCAGCAGTACAGGTGCCACCGGGGAGCTGTTTTTT
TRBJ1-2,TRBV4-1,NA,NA,CASSQFWTVGGYTF,TGCGCCAGCAGCCAATTTTGGACAGTAGGCGGCTACACCTTC
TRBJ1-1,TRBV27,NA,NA,CASSTGQFWNTEAFF,TGTGCCAGCAGTACCGGACAGTTTTGGAACACTGAAGCTTTCTTT
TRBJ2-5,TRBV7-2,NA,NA,CASARGWETQYF,TGTGCCAGCGCTAGGGGGTGGGAGACCCAGTACTTC
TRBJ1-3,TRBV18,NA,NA,CASSPDRSSGNTIYF,TGTGCCAGCTCACCCGACAGAAGCTCTGGAAACACCATATATTTT
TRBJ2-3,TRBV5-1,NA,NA,CASSLMGHTSTDTQYF,TGCGCCAGCAGCTTGATGGGGCACACTAGCACAGATACGCAGTATTTT
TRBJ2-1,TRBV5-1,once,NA,CASSSKPPGLLYNEQFF,TGCGCCAGCAGCTCGAAACCCCCGGGACTCCTCTACAATGAGCAGTTCTTC
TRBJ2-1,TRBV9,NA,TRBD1,CASSAGTGSYNEQFF,TGTGCCAGCAGCGCCGGGACAGGGAGTTACAATGAGCAGTTCTTC
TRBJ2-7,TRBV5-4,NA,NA,CASSLVGQGLPYEQYF,TGTGCCAGCAGCTTGGTTGGCCAGGGCTTGCCCTACGAGCAGTACTTC
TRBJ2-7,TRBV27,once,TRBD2,CASSLEGGSPYEQYF,TGTGCCAGCAGTTTAGAGGGAGGGTCTCCCTACGAGCAGTACTTC
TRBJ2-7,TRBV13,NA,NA,CASSLIRSGGLDEQYF,TGTGCCAGCAGCTTAATCCGTTCCGGGGGGCTCGACGAGCAGTACTTC
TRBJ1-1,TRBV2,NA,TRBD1,CASSPDRMVMSTEAFF,TGTGCCAGCAGCCCGGACAGGATGGTAATGAGCACTGAAGCTTTCTTT
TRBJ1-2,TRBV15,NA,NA,CATSRDLMEPGGYTF,TGTGCCACCAGCAGAGATCTGATGGAGCCTGGGGGCTACACCTTC
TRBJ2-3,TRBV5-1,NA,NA,CASSLVGVSTDTQYF,TGCGCCAGCAGCTTGGTAGGGGTAAGCACAGATACGCAGTATTTT
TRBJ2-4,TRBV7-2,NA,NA,CASSLERGSKNIQYF,TGTGCCAGCAGCTTAGAGCGTGGTTCCAAAAACATTCAGTACTTC
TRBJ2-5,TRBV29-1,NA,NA,CSVALGSGGETQYF,TGCAGCGTCGCCTTGGGCTCCGGAGGAGAGACCCAGTACTTC
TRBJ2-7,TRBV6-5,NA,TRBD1,CASRETGGFSYEQYF,TGTGCCAGCAGGGAAACAGGGGGATTTTCCTACGAGCAGTACTTC
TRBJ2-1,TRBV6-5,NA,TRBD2,CASSLGEGTGQFF,TGTGCCAGCAGTCTAGGGGAGGGCACGGGGCAGTTCTTC
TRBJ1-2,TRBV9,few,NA,CASSVASGVGYTF,TGTGCCAGCAGCGTAGCGTCGGGGGTGGGCTACACCTTC
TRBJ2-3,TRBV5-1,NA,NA,CASSLDGFSTDTQYF,TGCGCCAGCAGCTTGGACGGTTTCAGCACAGATACGCAGTATTTT
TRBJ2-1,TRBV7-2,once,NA,CASSMARTWQFF,TGTGCCAGCAGCATGGCTAGGACTTGGCAGTTCTTC
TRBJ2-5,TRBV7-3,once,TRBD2,CASSLTGLAGGQETQYF,TGTGCCAGCAGCTTAACCGGACTAGCGGGAGGGCAAGAGACCCAGTACTTC
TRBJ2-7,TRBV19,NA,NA,CASSIQGSSYEQYF,TGTGCCAGTAGTATCCAGGGGAGCTCCTACGAGCAGTACTTC
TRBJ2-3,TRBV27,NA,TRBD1,CASSSGTGQWDTQYF,TGTGCCAGCAGTTCCGGGACAGGCCAATGGGATACGCAGTATTTT
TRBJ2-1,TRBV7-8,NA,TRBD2,CASSLLGGLASDEQFF,TGTGCCAGCAGCTTATTAGGGGGACTAGCATCTGATGAGCAGTTCTTC
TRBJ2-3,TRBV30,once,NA,CAWSGTGVTDTQYF,TGTGCCTGGAGTGGGACGGGGGTCACAGATACGCAGTATTTT
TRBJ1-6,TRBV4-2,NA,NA,CASSQDPGSNSPLHF,TGTGCCAGCAGCCAAGATCCAGGAAGTAATTCACCCCTCCACTTT
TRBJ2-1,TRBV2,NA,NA,CASSAGTAYNEQFF,TGTGCCAGCAGTGCCGGGACTGCCTACAATGAGCAGTTCTTC
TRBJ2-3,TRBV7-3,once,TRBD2,CASSPSGGRPLSTDTQYF,TGTGCCAGCAGCCCAAGCGGGGGGCGCCCCCTCAGCACAGATACGCAGTATTTT
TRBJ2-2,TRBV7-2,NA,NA,CASSPRPRPNTGELFF,TGTGCCAGCAGCCCCCGCCCGAGGCCGAACACCGGGGAGCTGTTTTTT
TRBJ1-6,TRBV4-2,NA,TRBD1,CASSEDGTGVRNSPLHF,TGTGCCAGCAGCGAAGATGGGACAGGGGTACGGAATTCACCCCTCCACTTT
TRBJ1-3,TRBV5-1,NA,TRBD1,CASSLSWTGSSGNTIYF,TGCGCCAGCAGCTTGAGCTGGACAGGGAGCTCTGGAAACACCATATATTTT
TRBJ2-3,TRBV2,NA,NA,CASGLGGRTDTQYF,TGTGCCAGCGGACTCGGGGGAAGGACAGATACGCAGTATTTT
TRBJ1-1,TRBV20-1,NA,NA,CSAPAQGKAFF,TGCAGTGCACCCGCACAGGGAAAGGCTTTCTTT
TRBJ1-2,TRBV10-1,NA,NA,CASTPPGTTYGYTF,TGCGCCAGCACCCCCCCCGGGACAACGTATGGCTACACCTTC
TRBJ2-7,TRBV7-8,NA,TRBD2,CASSLALGGSYEQYF,TGTGCCAGCAGCTTAGCGTTGGGGGGGTCCTACGAGCAGTACTTC
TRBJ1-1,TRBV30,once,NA,CAWRGGNTEAFF,TGTGCCTGGAGAGGGGGGAACACTGAAGCTTTCTTT
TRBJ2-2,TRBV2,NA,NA,CASREDLPGELFF,TGTGCCAGCAGGGAGGACTTGCCCGGGGAGCTGTTTTTT
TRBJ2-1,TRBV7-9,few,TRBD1,CASRIPGQGYNEQFF,TGTGCCAGCAGAATACCGGGACAGGGGTACAATGAGCAGTTCTTC
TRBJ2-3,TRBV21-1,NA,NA,CASSKSPVERGPTDTQYF,TGTGCCAGCAGCAAAAGCCCCGTTGAGCGGGGGCCCACAGATACGCAGTATTTT
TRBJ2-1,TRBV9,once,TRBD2,CASSVASRGGLNEQFF,TGTGCCAGCAGCGTAGCTTCGCGGGGGGGCCTCAATGAGCAGTTCTTC
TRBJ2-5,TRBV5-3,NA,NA,CARSPGQETQYF,TGTGCCAGAAGCCCGGGGCAAGAGACCCAGTACTTC
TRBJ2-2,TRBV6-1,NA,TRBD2,CAAYNSGRASGELFF,TGTGCCGCTTATAATAGCGGGAGGGCGTCGGGGGAGCTGTTTTTT
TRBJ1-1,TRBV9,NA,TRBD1,CASTPQGTNTEAFF,TGTGCCAGCACCCCACAGGGGACGAACACTGAAGCTTTCTTT
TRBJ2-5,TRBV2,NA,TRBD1,CATRTGGKETQYF,TGTGCCACCAGGACAGGGGGCAAAGAGACCCAGTACTTC
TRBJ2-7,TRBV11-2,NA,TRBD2,CASSFEGTSGYEQYF,TGTGCCAGCAGCTTCGAAGGGACTAGCGGCTACGAGCAGTACTTC
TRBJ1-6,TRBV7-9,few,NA,CASSSQGDSPLHF,TGTGCCAGCAGCTCCCAAGGGGATTCACCCCTCCACTTT
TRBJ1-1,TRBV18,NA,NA,CASSPSQGTTEAFF,TGTGCCAGCTCACCTAGCCAGGGGACCACTGAAGCTTTCTTT
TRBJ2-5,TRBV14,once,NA,CASSQDRGYRETQYF,TGTGCCAGCAGCCAAGACAGGGGTTATCGAGAGACCCAGTACTTC